What follows are 23 T cell receptor beta chains derived from one specimen sequenced in a study of blood T cell repertoires in COVID-19. Sequencing used immunoSEQ multiplex PCR; TCRdb keeps in-frame clones, though not all of them. The table includes about 100,000 clones, about four fifths detected once. The sample taken for sequencing was peripheral blood. Every receptor here comes from a man between 65 and 85 years old with active or convalescent COVID-19.

The CDR3 nucleotides are TGCAGCGTTGTTCAGGGATTGCGCGAGCAGTACTTC. Its protein is CSVVQGLREQYF. The chain has TRBV29-1 and TRBJ2-7; D possibly corresponds to TRBD1 (5 bases). The CDR3 has 12 amino acids. V was pared by 4 bases and J by 6 bases, with 13 bases between. Germline CDR1 reads SQVTM; CDR2 reads ANQGSEA.

This clone was recorded a few times. This chain joins TRBV13 and TRBJ1-5; TRBD1 is a possible D gene (6 bases). Germline V gene lookup returns CDR1 PRHDT and CDR2 FYEKMQ (reference sequence). This CDR3 region has 14 residues. The germline V and J ends were trimmed by 1 base and 2 bases, with 6 bases remaining between them. CDR3 amino acids: CASSLAGGNQPQHF. The DNA for the CDR3 is TGTGCCAGCAGCTTAGCAGGGGGCAATCAGCCCCAGCATTTT. Complete variable domain (other parts from reference TRBV13 and TRBJ1-5): AAGVIQSPRHLIKEKRETATLKCYPIPRHDTVYWYQQGPGQDPQFLISFYEKMQSDKGSIPDRFSAQQFSDYHSELNMSSLELGDSALYFCASSLAGGNQPQHFGDGTRLSIL.

The chain combines TRBV15 with TRBJ1-3; D uncertain. There are 14 residues in the CDR3. CDR1 LNHNV and CDR2 YYDKDF come from the germline V gene (reference sequence). The V end was cut by 0 bases, the J end by 1 base, with 4 bases between. The CDR3 DNA sequence: TGTGCCACCAGCAGAGATCTATCTGGAAACACCATATATTTT. The encoded protein is CATSRDLSGNTIYF. The full variable domain, rest sourced from reference TRBV15 and TRBJ1-3, is DAMVIQNPRYQVTQFGKPVTLSCSQTLNHNVMYWYQQKSSQAPKLLFHYYDKDFNNEADTPDNFQSRRPNTSFCFLDIRSPGLGDTAMYLCATSRDLSGNTIYFGEGSWLTVV.

This chain uses TRBV2 with TRBJ2-1; D may be TRBD1 (5 bases). Trimming removed 4 bases from V and 0 bases from J, with 13 bases in between. This CDR3 is 16 amino acids long. Germline-derived CDR1 and CDR2 are SNHLY and FYNNEI. The CDR3 coding sequence is TGTGCCAGCAGTGTGAAGGGGCCAAGCTCCTACAATGAGCAGTTCTTC. Translated: CASSVKGPSSYNEQFF. Drawing the rest from reference TRBV2 and TRBJ2-1, the complete variable domain is EPEVTQTPSHQVTQMGQEVILRCVPISNHLYFYWYRQILGQKVEFLVSFYNNEISEKSEIFDDQFSVERPDGSNFTLKIRSTKLEDSAMYFCASSVKGPSSYNEQFFGPGTRLTVL.

J is TRBJ2-3 and V is TRBV6-6; 12 nucleotides align to TRBD2. The germline gives CDR1 MNHNY, CDR2 SVGAGI (reference sequence). Losses at the gene ends were 7 bases for V and 6 bases for J; bases not matched to a gene: 8. This CDR3 is built from 15 residues. This chain's CDR3 is CASNLAGGPADTQYF. CDR3 nucleotides: TGTGCCAGCAACCTAGCGGGGGGGCCAGCGGATACGCAGTATTTT.

This chain links TRBV10-3 with TRBJ2-7; D might be TRBD1 (7 bases). Trimming took off 6 bases at V and 3 bases at J, with 15 bases between the two ends. This CDR3 comprises 14 residues. Germline V gene lookup returns CDR1 ENHRY and CDR2 SYGVKD. The CDR3 region is CAIRRQGGDYEQYF. The CDR3 DNA follows: TGTGCCATCAGGAGACAGGGCGGGGACTACGAGCAGTACTTC.

CDR3 in amino acids: CASSLEPRDYGYTF. The CDR3 DNA sequence: TGTGCCAGCAGTTTAGAACCACGGGACTATGGCTACACCTTC. The rearrangement uses TRBV28 and TRBJ1-2; D ambiguous. CDR1 is MDHEN, CDR2 SYDVKM, per germline. CDR3 size: 14 residues. Trimming left V 2 bases short and J 3 bases short, with 10 bases between.

V gene TRBV27 combines with J gene TRBJ1-6; D may be TRBD1 (6 bases). There are 15 residues in the CDR3. V gave up 8 bases and J gave up 2 bases, with 13 bases separating them. The germline V gene encodes CDR1 MNHEY and CDR2 SMNVEV (reference sequence). The CDR3 sequence is CASGSWDTYNSPLHF. As DNA, the CDR3 is TGTGCCAGCGGCTCGTGGGACACCTATAATTCACCCCTCCACTTT.

This chain uses TRBV30 with TRBJ1-3, with D unresolved. Trimming left V 1 base short and J 2 bases short, with 6 bases between. Germline V gene data show CDR1 as GTSNPN and CDR2 as SVGIG (reference sequence). There are 13 residues in the CDR3. The DNA of the CDR3 is TGTGCCTGGAGTGCCTCTACTGGAAACACCATATATTTT. Its protein product is CAWSASTGNTIYF.

V gene TRBV7-9 combines with J gene TRBJ1-6; 7 nucleotides match TRBD1. The CDR3 runs 14 residues. Germline values: CDR1 SEHNR, CDR2 FQNEAQ (reference sequence). V gave up 5 bases and J gave up 5 bases; unmatched junction bases: 3. The CDR3, as DNA: TGTGCCAGCAGCCAGGGACAGAATAATTCACCCCTCCACTTT. Its protein product is CASSQGQNNSPLHF.

The chain carries TRBV5-4 and TRBJ1-1; 10 bases are shared with TRBD1. Germline V gene lookup returns CDR1 SGHNT and CDR2 YYREEE (reference sequence). The V and J ends lost 3 bases and 4 bases, in that order; junction bases with no gene match: 3. The length of the CDR3 is 14 residues. This CDR3 is CASSSGQGTTEAFF. For the CDR3, the DNA is TGTGCCAGCAGCTCGGGACAGGGGACCACTGAAGCTTTCTTT.

The chain uses TRBV19 and TRBJ2-1; 8 bases are shared with TRBD1. The CDR3 loop spans 17 amino acids. The V and J ends lost 5 bases and 0 bases, in that order; junction bases with no gene match: 9. Looked up from germline, CDR1 is LNHDA and CDR2 is SQIVND (reference sequence). This chain's CDR3 is CASSARQGLSSYNEQFF. The CDR3 DNA sequence: TGTGCCAGTAGTGCCCGACAGGGGTTAAGCTCCTACAATGAGCAGTTCTTC.

V is TRBV5-1 and J is TRBJ1-2; TRBD1 matches 10 bases. The germline V gene encodes CDR1 SGHRS and CDR2 YFSETQ. V gave up 5 bases and J gave up 6 bases; unmatched junction bases: 4. CDR3 length: 13 amino acids. The chain's CDR3 is CASRPGTGDGYTF. DNA for the CDR3: TGCGCCAGCAGGCCTGGGACAGGGGATGGCTACACCTTC.

The rearrangement links TRBV6-2 or TRBV6-3 to TRBJ1-2; TRBD1 matches at 9 bases. With 7 bases clipped from V and 0 bases from J, the junction kept 12 bases outside the gene matches. The length of the CDR3 is 17 residues. In germline, CDR1 is MNHEY, CDR2 SVGEGT. Here the CDR3 DNA reads TGTGCCAGCACCCCGGGACAGGGAAAATCGACTAACTATGGCTACACCTTC. Protein sequence: CASTPGQGKSTNYGYTF.

V is TRBV5-6 and J is TRBJ2-2, with D perhaps matching TRBD1 (5 bases). CDR3 length: 14 residues. The V gene lost 2 bases and the J gene lost 8 bases, with 13 bases spanning the gap. The V gene's germline CDR1 is SGHDT and CDR2 YYEEEE. The CDR3 is CASSFSIRTGELFF. The CDR3 DNA follows: TGTGCCAGCAGCTTCTCCATACGGACAGGGGAGCTGTTTTTT.

The chain uses TRBV5-5 and TRBJ1-1; tentatively, D is TRBD1 (6 bases). This CDR3 has 13 amino acids. Germline V gives CDR1 SGHKS, CDR2 YYEKEE (reference sequence). V lost 5 bases and J 3 bases, leaving 11 bases between the germline ends. Written as DNA, the CDR3 is TGTGCCAGCAGTTTTAAGGGGGACACTGAAGCTTTCTTT. Translating it yields CASSFKGDTEAFF.

The chain combines TRBV5-4 with TRBJ2-1; no clear D. CDR1 and CDR2 (germline): SGHNT, YYREEE (reference sequence). Trimming pared 6 bases from V and 2 bases from J, leaving 9 bases between. The CDR3 length is 13 residues. The CDR3 is CASTSPAYNEQFF. The CDR3 DNA is TGTGCCAGCACCTCCCCCGCCTACAATGAGCAGTTCTTC.

The chain uses TRBV7-2 and TRBJ1-1, with unresolved D. The V end lost 3 bases, the J end lost 4 bases, and 9 bases lay between the germline ends. Germline assignment: CDR1 SGHTA and CDR2 FQGNSA. The CDR3 extends over 13 amino acids. The CDR3 DNA reads as TGTGCCAGCAGCTTCGGGTGGAGCACTGAAGCTTTCTTT. Translation: CASSFGWSTEAFF.

The CDR3 loop reads CAIRAAGGSPLHF. The CDR3 DNA sequence: TGTGCCATCAGGGCGGCCGGGGGTTCACCCCTCCACTTT. J is TRBJ1-6 and V is TRBV10-3, with TRBD1 as a possible D gene (5 bases). Germline CDR1 reads ENHRY; CDR2 reads SYGVKD. V was shortened by 6 bases and J by 9 bases, with 12 bases between the two germline ends. The CDR3 spans 13 residues.

This clone was observed many times. The CDR3 DNA is TGTGCCAGCAACTCCGGGTATCTCGGTGGCAATCAGCCCCAGCATTTT. The encoded protein is CASNSGYLGGNQPQHF. V gene TRBV2 combines with J gene TRBJ1-5; D ambiguous. There are 16 residues in the CDR3. CDR1 SNHLY and CDR2 FYNNEI come from the germline V gene. Trimming took off 7 bases at V and 2 bases at J, with 18 bases between the two ends.

V is TRBV3-1 (or the pseudogene TRBV3-2) and J is TRBJ2-2; a possible D gene is TRBD2 (5 bases). This CDR3 comprises 12 residues. The V end lost 3 bases, the J end lost 8 bases, and 7 bases lay between the germline ends. In germline, CDR1 is LGHDT, CDR2 YNNKEL (reference sequence). Here the CDR3 reads CASSHRGGELFF. For the CDR3, the DNA is TGTGCCAGCAGCCACCGAGGGGGGGAGCTGTTTTTT.

This clone was recorded a few times. The rearrangement links TRBV2 to TRBJ1-5, with D possibly being TRBD1 (5 bases). The germline V gene has CDR1 SNHLY and CDR2 FYNNEI. V was trimmed by 6 bases and J by 3 bases, leaving 12 bases between them. This CDR3 spans 14 amino acids. CDR3 DNA: TGTGCCAGCAGGGGGCATCAAAACAATCAGCCCCAGCATTTT. Protein product: CASRGHQNNQPQHF.

The chain recombines TRBV25-1 with TRBJ1-1; D perhaps matches TRBD1 (5 bases). The CDR3 has 16 residues. Germline CDR1 MGHDK, CDR2 SYGVNS. The ends were cut back, 7 bases at V and 6 bases at J, with 24 bases in the middle. CDR3 coding DNA: TGTGCCAGCACCCCCGCAGGGCAGGGTCCAGTGGCTGAAGCTTTCTTT. Protein: CASTPAGQGPVAEAFF.